A single sample gave rise to the 27 T cell receptor beta chains below, sequenced in a study of blood T cell repertoires in COVID-19 (TCRdb year 2020). The protocol used for the library was the immunoSEQ multiplex PCR assay. TCRdb mirrors the immuneACCESS table, restricted to in-frame sequences. Some clones are absent from its copies; in checked studies, under half trace to an unresolved V gene, and the reason for the others is unknown. Within this sample are roughly 290,000 clones, with around four fifths of them counted one time only. Around 4.1% of the sample is held by the ten biggest clonotypes. Material for sequencing was peripheral blood. The receptors were sampled from a woman in her fifties or sixties with active or convalescent COVID-19.

V gene TRBV29-1 combines with J gene TRBJ1-2; no reliable D call. The germline V and J ends were trimmed by 4 bases and 0 bases, with 12 bases remaining between them. The CDR3 has 14 amino acids. Germline values: CDR1 SQVTM, CDR2 ANQGSEA. Written as DNA, the CDR3 is TGCAGCGTTGCAACCAGGTTAGCTAACTATGGCTACACCTTC. Amino acids: CSVATRLANYGYTF.

The chain carries TRBV5-8 and TRBJ1-5; D uncertain. V was clipped by 0 bases and J by 1 base, with 14 bases between them. The CDR3 sequence is 17 residues long. Germline CDR1 and CDR2: SGHTS and YDEGEE. Written as DNA, the CDR3 is TGTGCCAGCAGCTTGGCAACACAAAGTTGGAGCAATCAGCCCCAGCATTTT. It translates to CASSLATQSWSNQPQHF.

The chain carries TRBV20-1 and TRBJ1-6; D is ambiguous. Germline V gives CDR1 DFQATT, CDR2 SNEGSKA (reference sequence). CDR3 size: 16 residues. V shed 3 bases and J shed 1 base, with 13 bases lying between them. The CDR3 DNA reads as TGCAGTGCTAGTCCCGGGAGCAGATCCTATAATTCACCCCTCCACTTT. Protein product: CSASPGSRSYNSPLHF.

The chain couples TRBV2 to TRBJ1-2; 7 positions match TRBD1. From germline, CDR1 is SNHLY and CDR2 FYNNEI. This CDR3 comprises 16 residues. Trimming removed 6 bases from V and 3 bases from J; junction bases left unmatched: 13. The chain's CDR3 is CASRAGGTAIYYGYTF. The DNA for the CDR3 is TGTGCCAGCAGAGCCGGTGGGACAGCCATCTACTATGGCTACACCTTC.

Only a few counts were recorded for this clone. This sequence joins TRBV5-1 and TRBJ1-4, with 9 bases matching TRBD1. With V trimmed by 2 bases and J by 8 bases, 10 bases remained unmatched. Germline-derived CDR1 and CDR2 are SGHRS and YFSETQ. This CDR3 spans 16 amino acids. The CDR3 reads CASSFTGTGISEKLFF. Written as DNA, the CDR3 is TGCGCCAGCAGCTTTACCGGGACAGGGATTTCCGAAAAACTGTTTTTT.

This rearrangement joins TRBV21-1 to TRBJ2-1; the D call of TRBD2 is as the table states it, not checked on the DNA. TRBV21-1 is a recognized pseudogene. CDR3 length: 22 residues. The CDR3 loop is CASSKSGRVIGTSGSRYNEQFF. The CDR3 coding sequence is TGTGCCAGCAGCAAATCGGGGCGGGTTATAGGGACTAGCGGGAGTAGGTACAATGAGCAGTTCTTC.

This chain uses TRBV5-1 with TRBJ2-4; TRBD2 agrees at 11 bases. V lost 4 bases, J lost 0 bases, and 6 bases stayed unmatched. CDR1 and CDR2 from the germline V gene are SGHRS and YFSETQ. This CDR3 is built from 17 residues. CDR3 coding DNA: TGCGCCAGCAGCCCGGAAGGGACTAGCGGAGCCAAAAACATTCAGTACTTC. As protein: CASSPEGTSGAKNIQYF.

In nucleotides, the CDR3 is TGTGCCAGTAGTGCGGGACTAGTAACGCTCAACGAGCAGTACTTC. Its translation: CASSAGLVTLNEQYF. V and J are TRBV19 and TRBJ2-7; the match to TRBD2 covers 8 bases. CDR3 size: 15 residues. Germline CDR1 reads LNHDA; CDR2 reads SQIVND (reference sequence). The J segment lost 5 bases and the V segment lost 5 bases, leaving 11 bases of the junction unmatched.

The J gene is TRBJ2-7, the V gene TRBV2, with 8 nucleotides matching TRBD1. The V gene's germline CDR1 is SNHLY and CDR2 FYNNEI. The V and J ends lost 6 bases and 1 base, in that order; junction bases with no gene match: 5. The CDR3 is 14 residues long. The CDR3 bases are TGTGCCAGCAGGGAACAGGGGGAATCCTACGAGCAGTACTTC. Its translation: CASREQGESYEQYF.

The V call is TRBV18, the J call TRBJ2-3; 16 nucleotides match TRBD2. The CDR3 is 19 amino acids. V shed 0 bases, J shed 0 bases, and the junction held 3 bases outside the gene matches. The germline V gene has CDR1 KGHSH and CDR2 LQKENI. The CDR3: CASSPPQGLAGGSTDTQYF. The CDR3 DNA follows: TGTGCCAGCTCACCACCGCAGGGACTAGCGGGGGGGAGCACAGATACGCAGTATTTT.

The J gene is TRBJ1-2, the V gene TRBV10-2; 7 nucleotides match TRBD1. The CDR3 loop spans 14 amino acids. Germline V lookup: CDR1 WSHSY, CDR2 SAAADI. J lost 2 bases, V lost 5 bases, and 5 bases had no gene match. CDR3 region: CASSTNRGNYGYTF. CDR3 coding DNA: TGCGCCAGCAGTACGAACAGGGGAAACTATGGCTACACCTTC.

This sequence joins TRBV6-5 and TRBJ2-1; 13 bases fit TRBD2. The CDR3 totals 15 residues. CDR1 and CDR2 from the germline V gene are MNHEY and SVGAGI. The J segment lost 9 bases and the V segment lost 4 bases, leaving 6 bases of the junction unmatched. Here the CDR3 DNA reads TGTGCCAGCAGTTGGACTAGCGGGGGTGGGGGTGAGCAGTTCTTC. This sequence encodes CASSWTSGGGGEQFF.

This clone was counted between two and nine times. The chain joins TRBV6-1 to TRBJ1-1, with D perhaps matching TRBD1 (5 bases). This CDR3 has 14 amino acids. The germline V and J ends were trimmed by 3 bases and 5 bases, with 13 bases remaining between them. Germline V CDR1 and CDR2: MNHNS, SASEGT. This CDR3 reads CASSDLLGGTEAFF. In DNA, the CDR3 is TGTGCCAGCAGTGACCTCTTGGGGGGGACTGAAGCTTTCTTT.

This clone appeared many times. The chain is built from TRBV29-1 and TRBJ2-3, with D uncertain. Germline V lookup: CDR1 SQVTM, CDR2 ANQGSEA. Trimming removed 2 bases from V and 3 bases from J, with 6 bases in between. The CDR3 runs 12 residues. CDR3 in amino acids: CSVELLTDTQYF. The CDR3 coding sequence is TGCAGCGTTGAATTATTGACAGATACGCAGTATTTT.

The V call is TRBV19, the J call TRBJ1-4; 7 bases agree with TRBD1. The germline V gene encodes CDR1 LNHDA and CDR2 SQIVND (reference sequence). V trimming: 4 bases; J trimming: 8 bases; junction bases outside the gene matches: 7. This CDR3 is 14 amino acids long. DNA of the CDR3: TGTGCCAGTAGTAGGGGCGACAGGGAAGAAAAACTGTTTTTT. It specifies CASSRGDREEKLFF.

Only a few counts were recorded for this clone. The V and J genes are TRBV11-2 and TRBJ2-3; no clear D gene. The CDR3 spans 12 residues. V was trimmed by 0 bases and J by 6 bases, leaving 4 bases between them. Germline CDR1 is SGHAT and CDR2 is FQNNGV. CDR3 DNA sequence: TGTGCCAGCAGCTTAGAGGGCGATACGCAGTATTTT. Translating gives CASSLEGDTQYF.

The CDR3 reads CASSPDKRQGFYGYTF. CDR3 DNA: TGTGCCAGCAGCCCCGACAAAAGACAGGGATTCTATGGCTACACCTTC. The chain combines TRBV7-9 with TRBJ1-2, with 7 bases identical to TRBD1. V was clipped by 5 bases and J by 4 bases; unmatched bases: 13. Looked up from germline, CDR1 is SEHNR and CDR2 is FQNEAQ (reference sequence). There are 16 residues in the CDR3.

V and J are TRBV7-8 and TRBJ2-7; TRBD1 might be the D (5 bases). CDR1 and CDR2 (germline): SGHVS, FQNEAQ. V was pared by 5 bases and J by 3 bases, with 11 bases between. The CDR3 totals 13 residues. The CDR3 spells CASSARQGYEQYF. In DNA form, the CDR3 reads TGTGCCAGCAGCGCCCGCCAGGGCTACGAGCAGTACTTC.

This chain links TRBV27 with TRBJ2-7, with TRBD2 identical over 11 bases. This CDR3 comprises 16 residues. Germline CDR1 reads MNHEY; CDR2 reads SMNVEV (reference sequence). V was clipped by 5 bases and J by 0 bases; unmatched bases: 6. CDR3: CASSELAGGSSYEQYF. For the CDR3, the DNA is TGTGCCAGCAGTGAGTTAGCGGGGGGGAGCTCCTACGAGCAGTACTTC.

V usage is TRBV7-2 and J usage is TRBJ2-1, with 10 bases identical to TRBD2. This CDR3 contains 16 residues. Germline lookup yields CDR1 SGHTA and CDR2 FQGNSA. V gave up 3 bases and J gave up 2 bases; unmatched junction bases: 4. The chain's CDR3 is CASSFRGTSAYNEQFF. DNA of the CDR3: TGTGCCAGCAGCTTTCGGGGGACTAGCGCCTACAATGAGCAGTTCTTC.

The CDR3 DNA follows: TGTGCCAGCCGGGACAGGGAATCGAATGGCTACACCTTC. This translates into CASRDRESNGYTF. This sequence joins TRBV6-5 and TRBJ1-2, with 9 bases aligning to TRBD1. The germline V gene encodes CDR1 MNHEY and CDR2 SVGAGI. Trimming took 8 bases from V and 6 from J; bases not matched to a gene: 7. The CDR3 is made up of 13 amino acids.

The chain combines TRBV12-3 or TRBV12-4 with TRBJ2-7; 10 bases are shared with TRBD1. The CDR3 sequence is 13 residues long. J gave up 6 bases and V 5 bases, and 4 bases lay outside the gene matches. CDR3 bases: TGTGCCAGCAGTCTACGGACAGGGGGCGAGCAGTACTTC. Protein product: CASSLRTGGEQYF.

This clone was counted many times. The chain carries TRBV12-3 or TRBV12-4 and TRBJ1-6, with D uncertain. This CDR3 region has 12 residues. V lost 3 bases, J lost 7 bases, and 4 bases lay in between. CDR3 sequence (DNA): TGTGCCAGCAGTTTCCCAAATTCACCCCTCCACTTT. Its protein is CASSFPNSPLHF.

DNA for the CDR3: TGTGCCAGCAGCTCCCTCGGTAGCGTTAGTGAGCAGTTCTTC. Residues: CASSSLGSVSEQFF. The chain carries TRBV6-5 and TRBJ2-1; tentatively, D is TRBD2 (5 bases). Germline V gives CDR1 MNHEY, CDR2 SVGAGI. The V gene lost 6 bases and the J gene lost 9 bases, with 18 bases spanning the gap. The CDR3 is made up of 14 amino acids.

This chain links TRBV5-1 with TRBJ1-1; unclear D gene. Trimming left V 0 bases short and J 1 base short, with 10 bases between. Germline V gene data show CDR1 as SGHRS and CDR2 as YFSETQ. The CDR3 runs to 15 residues. CDR3 sequence: CASSLGGVWNTEAFF. DNA of the CDR3: TGCGCCAGCAGCTTGGGCGGTGTTTGGAACACTGAAGCTTTCTTT. Together with reference TRBV5-1 and TRBJ1-1, the CDR3 gives the full variable domain: KAGVTQTPRYLIKTRGQQVTLSCSPISGHRSVSWYQQTPGQGLQFLFEYFSETQRNKGNFPGRFSGRQFSNSRSEMNVSTLELGDSALYLCASSLGGVWNTEAFFGQGTRLTVV.

This clone showed up just once. V is TRBV6-4 and J is TRBJ1-2; D uncertain. The V end was cut by 0 bases, the J end by 4 bases, with 12 bases between. From germline, CDR1 is MRHNA and CDR2 SNTAGT. This CDR3 comprises 15 residues. The CDR3 is CASSDSSLLAYGYTF. The CDR3 nucleotides are TGTGCCAGCAGTGACTCCTCCCTATTAGCCTATGGCTACACCTTC.

V and J are TRBV29-1 and TRBJ2-3; a possible D gene is TRBD2 (7 bases). Germline V gene lookup returns CDR1 SQVTM and CDR2 ANQGSEA. This CDR3 comprises 14 residues. The V and J ends lost 7 bases and 3 bases respectively, with 17 bases between them. This chain's CDR3 is CSAEGGRATDTQYF. The CDR3 region has the DNA TGCAGCGCGGAGGGGGGGAGGGCTACAGATACGCAGTATTTT.